The clone carrying this TCR beta chain was seen at least ten times. As yet, its antigen is unknown. The sample originates from a study of neurological immune-mediated disorders. Findings of the study overall: The greatest TCR clonal expansion appeared in HTLV-1-associated myelopathy and the smallest, falling below healthy controls, in multiple sclerosis.

With 10-nucleotide random UMIs included, cDNA was synthesized by 5'RACE. Sequencing runs each generated in excess of 190 million TCR-beta sequences derived from 15-18 subjects. TCRdb re-called the 5' RACE reads with MiXCR, one entry per CDR3 protein. Of about 84,000 distinct CDR3 sequences listed, around 4% are singletons. As to time point: longitudinal time-point 3. Sequenced material: PBMCs. This receptor was obtained from a woman aged 55 to 70 with multiple sclerosis.

As DNA, the CDR3 is TGTGCCAGCAGCTCCCGGGACAGGGGCTTTGGTGGCTACACCTTC. Protein sequence: CASSSRDRGFGGYTF. The chain has TRBV25-1 and TRBJ1-2; 10 bases fit TRBD1. The V segment lost 6 bases and the J segment 7 bases; nucleotides outside the gene matches: 11. CDR1 and CDR2 from the germline V gene are MGHDK and SYGVNS. The CDR3 is 15 amino acids.